The clone carrying this TCR beta chain has a handful of counts. Its antigen is as yet unknown. This specimen belongs to a study of T cells in Graves' hyperthyroidism and ophthalmopathy. Amplification of TCR beta CDR3 regions was performed using RNA transcripts as template. The TCR CDR3 was amplified in a first-round RT-PCR using the HTBI primer set. TCRdb re-called the multiplex PCR reads through MiXCR, storing one row per CDR3 protein. There are more than 450,000 distinct CDR3 sequences in the sample; 11% to 15% occur only once, and more than 11% lies in the top ten. V dropped 7 bases and J dropped 7 bases, with 19 bases sitting between them. The CDR3 has 15 amino acids. CDR1 and CDR2 from the germline V gene are MDHEN and SYDVKM. Study observations and caveats: Ophthalmopathy got predicted by the model a median roughly six months before its onset. In the blood, most expanded thyroid clonotypes above 0.001 appeared as well.

Stability of Graves' hyperthyroidism was defined as absent ophthalmopathy progression within 18 months. Using around 10 ml of fresh peripheral blood, PBMCs were prepared. V gene TRBV28 combines with J gene TRBJ2-2; the D gene could be TRBD1 or TRBD2 (7 bases each). The sample comprised blood. This TCR was recovered from a woman aged 40-49 years with Graves' hyperthyroidism. The CDR3 protein is CASITRGGKSGELFF. The CDR3 DNA sequence: TGTGCCAGCATCACCAGGGGGGGGAAGAGCGGGGAGCTGTTTTTT.